Below are 22 T cell receptor beta chains sequenced from a single sample in a study of T-cell reconstitution after alpha-beta-depleted transplantation in children. The TCRbeta library was prepared with unique molecular identifiers. TCRdb passed the PCR reads through MiXCR, listing each CDR3 protein once. The data hold roughly 190,000 distinct CDR3 sequences, with roughly 15% observed a single time. The sample in question was PBMCs from the stem cell graft donor, obtained from the stem cell graft. Receptor source: a human donor who donated a stem cell graft to a child with acute lymphoblastic leukemia.

This clonotype was detected a few times. The chain employs TRBV6-2 or TRBV6-3 and TRBJ2-7; perhaps TRBD1 as D (5 bases). The germline CDR1 and CDR2 sequences are MNHEY and SVGEGT. Trimming took 4 bases from V and 7 from J, leaving 17 bases between them. This CDR3 has 14 residues. CDR3 sequence reads: CASSWGRQSVEQYF. For the CDR3, the DNA is TGTGCCAGCAGTTGGGGTCGACAGTCTGTGGAGCAGTACTTC.

The table lists this clonotype with many counts. The genes are TRBV10-2 and TRBJ2-5; 8 bases fit TRBD2. The CDR3 consists of 15 residues. The trim removed 10 bases at V and 1 base at J, leaving 11 bases unmatched. Germline CDR1 WSHSY, CDR2 SAAADI. CDR3 in DNA: TGCGCCACCCTAAGAGGGCGGGAGGTCCAAGAGACCCAGTACTTC. This codes for CATLRGREVQETQYF.

There are many counts of this clonotype. The chain is built from TRBV4-1 and TRBJ1-5; no clear D gene. This CDR3 has 15 amino acids. The V and J ends lost 1 base and 3 bases respectively, with 10 bases between them. Germline values: CDR1 MGHRA, CDR2 YSYEKL. CDR3 coding DNA: TGCGCCAGCAGCCAAGTGAGAGATTCCAATCAGCCCCAGCATTTT. The encoded protein is CASSQVRDSNQPQHF.

This clonotype was picked up many times. The J gene is TRBJ2-2, the V gene TRBV20-1; TRBD2 aligns across 13 bases. The CDR3 has 16 amino acids. Germline assignment: CDR1 DFQATT and CDR2 SNEGSKA (reference sequence). J gave up 5 bases and V 0 bases, and 3 bases lay outside the gene matches. This CDR3 reads CSARDRGLAGTGELFF. CDR3 nucleotide sequence: TGCAGTGCTAGAGATAGGGGACTAGCGGGGACCGGGGAGCTGTTTTTT.

Many counts were recorded for this clonotype. The chain recombines TRBV27 with TRBJ1-4, with TRBD1 matching over 9 bases. The V segment lost 5 bases and the J segment 10 bases; nucleotides outside the gene matches: 11. The CDR3 is 15 residues long. Germline CDR1 MNHEY, CDR2 SMNVEV (reference sequence). CDR3 sequence reads: CASSRLWDREGKLFF. CDR3 coding DNA: TGTGCCAGCAGTCGACTATGGGACAGGGAAGGAAAACTGTTTTTT.

This chain connects TRBV30 to TRBJ1-1; D remains ambiguous. Trimming took off 7 bases at V and 1 base at J, with 7 bases between the two ends. CDR3 length equals 11 residues. Germline-derived CDR1 and CDR2 are GTSNPN and SVGIG (reference sequence). The CDR3 here is CAYNPNTEAFF. The CDR3 DNA reads TGTGCCTACAACCCGAACACTGAAGCTTTCTTT.

This clonotype came up many times. V is TRBV29-1 and J is TRBJ2-6, with a possible D match to TRBD1 (5 bases). Germline CDR1 SQVTM, CDR2 ANQGSEA. V lost 6 bases to trimming and J lost 5 bases, with 14 bases between them. The CDR3 covers 14 residues. This CDR3 reads CSVRDRSRANVLTF. DNA for the CDR3: TGCAGCGTCCGCGACAGATCGAGGGCCAACGTCCTGACTTTC.

This sequence joins TRBV7-9 and TRBJ1-1, with a weak D call TRBD1 (5 bases). Germline assignment: CDR1 SEHNR and CDR2 FQNEAQ (reference sequence). V was pared by 1 base and J by 0 bases, with 15 bases between. The CDR3 has 17 amino acids. The chain's CDR3 is CASSLGQGTSMNTEAFF. CDR3 nucleotide sequence: TGTGCCAGCAGCTTAGGCCAGGGAACGAGCATGAACACTGAAGCTTTCTTT.

This clonotype came up many times. The V gene is TRBV7-9, the J gene TRBJ2-1, with 11 positions matching TRBD2. Germline CDR1 reads SEHNR; CDR2 reads FQNEAQ (reference sequence). There are 12 residues in the CDR3. The CDR3 DNA reads as TGTCTCGGGACTAGCGGTTACAATGAGCAGTTCTTC. Its translation: CLGTSGYNEQFF.

With respect to this clonotype: Given a much more abundant clone one base away, this may be a read error. The chain uses TRBV24-1 and TRBJ2-7; 7 bases match TRBD1. Germline V lookup: CDR1 KGHDR, CDR2 SFDVKD. CDR3 length: 16 residues. CDR3: CAASDPPDRRSYEQYF. CDR3 bases: TGTGCCGCCAGTGATCCACCGGACAGGCGTTCCTACGAGCAGTACTTC.

This clonotype showed up many times. The chain joins TRBV28 to TRBJ2-7, with D possibly matching TRBD1 (6 bases). The V gene's germline CDR1 is MDHEN and CDR2 SYDVKM. Between the trimmed V and J ends, which lost 1 base and 0 bases, there was a span of 10 bases. The CDR3 has 15 residues. CDR3 sequence reads: CASSLYRDTSYEQYF. The CDR3 coding sequence is TGTGCCAGCAGTTTATACCGGGACACCTCCTACGAGCAGTACTTC.

The chain combines TRBV5-6 with TRBJ1-1; D unresolved. The CDR3 contains 14 residues. Between the trimmed V and J ends, which lost 4 bases and 5 bases, there was a span of 15 bases. Germline V CDR1 and CDR2: SGHDT, YYEEEE. The CDR3 DNA follows: TGTGCCAGCAGCCGACGAGCTGCCGGGACTGAAGCTTTCTTT. Translating gives CASSRRAAGTEAFF.

This clonotype was detected many times. This chain uses TRBV5-1 with TRBJ1-1; possibly TRBD1 for D (5 bases). This CDR3 contains 17 residues. The germline V gene has CDR1 SGHRS and CDR2 YFSETQ. V gave up 2 bases and J gave up 1 base, with 18 bases separating them. The CDR3 sequence is CASSFGGDGAANTEAFF. The CDR3 DNA reads TGCGCCAGCAGCTTTGGTGGGGATGGGGCCGCGAACACTGAAGCTTTCTTT.

Regarding this clonotype: The germline gene is not matched at one end of the junction; a read error may be the cause. V gene TRBV7-9 combines with J gene TRBJ1-6; the D is unclear. The germline gives CDR1 SEHNR, CDR2 FQNEAQ (reference sequence). This CDR3 spans 14 amino acids. The CDR3 DNA reads as TGTGCCAGCAGCTTGCAACAGTATAATTCACCCCTCCACTTC. This gives the protein CASSLQQYNSPLHF.

The sample holds a few counts of this clonotype. The chain recombines TRBV2 with TRBJ2-7; D could derive from TRBD1 or TRBD2 (5 bases each). Germline CDR1 SNHLY, CDR2 FYNNEI. The length of the CDR3 is 12 residues. Between the trimmed V and J ends, which lost 4 bases and 6 bases, there was a span of 10 bases. The CDR3 region is CASSVWGTEQYF. DNA of the CDR3: TGTGCCAGCAGTGTCTGGGGGACCGAGCAGTACTTC.

The V call is TRBV20-1, the J call TRBJ1-1, with TRBD1 as a possible D gene (5 bases). The germline V gene has CDR1 DFQATT and CDR2 SNEGSKA (reference sequence). The CDR3 runs to 13 residues. Trimming removed 3 bases from V and 5 bases from J, with 13 bases in between. Here the CDR3 reads CSAREVRGTEAFF. CDR3 DNA sequence: TGCAGTGCTAGGGAGGTGAGGGGAACTGAAGCTTTCTTT.

This clonotype was counted at least ten times. The chain joins TRBV6-1 to TRBJ2-1, with 8 nucleotides matching TRBD1. This CDR3 contains 14 residues. Germline V CDR1 and CDR2: MNHNS, SASEGT. V trimming: 7 bases; J trimming: 13 bases; junction bases outside the gene matches: 15. The CDR3 bases are TGTGCCAGCACCCGAAGACAGGGGTCCTCTACCCAGTTCTTC. This codes for CASTRRQGSSTQFF.

This chain links TRBV5-1 with TRBJ1-2, with D maybe TRBD1 (6 bases). The V and J ends lost 4 bases and 4 bases respectively, with 17 bases between them. The CDR3 consists of 15 residues. The germline CDR1 and CDR2 sequences are SGHRS and YFSETQ. CDR3 DNA sequence: TGCGCCAGCAGCCAAGGGGTAGGACAGCCCTATGGCTACACCTTC. Its protein is CASSQGVGQPYGYTF.

This clonotype turned up a few times. This chain uses TRBV6-1 with TRBJ1-5; the match to TRBD1 covers 8 bases. V shed 5 bases and J 6 bases; nucleotides not matched to a gene: 9. Germline CDR1 is MNHNS and CDR2 is SASEGT. CDR3 size: 15 residues. The chain's CDR3 is CASSNPTGGSQPQHF. The CDR3 nucleotides are TGTGCCAGCAGTAATCCAACAGGGGGAAGTCAGCCCCAGCATTTT.

This clonotype occurred a few times. The chain recombines TRBV2 with TRBJ1-2; D gene ambiguous. V lost 0 bases to trimming and J lost 4 bases, with 9 bases between them. Germline loops: CDR1 SNHLY, CDR2 FYNNEI. The length of the CDR3 is 14 residues. The CDR3 sequence is CASSEAGQLYGYTF. The DNA of the CDR3 is TGTGCCAGCAGTGAAGCAGGGCAGCTCTATGGCTACACCTTC.

At least ten counts were recorded for this clonotype. J is TRBJ2-7 and V is TRBV7-9, with D possibly matching TRBD2 (6 bases). This CDR3 has 14 residues. Germline V gene lookup returns CDR1 SEHNR and CDR2 FQNEAQ (reference sequence). Trimming stripped 1 base from V and 9 bases from J, with 16 bases between. CDR3 protein: CASSLGDSRFGQYF. DNA of the CDR3: TGTGCCAGCAGCTTAGGGGACTCCCGATTCGGGCAGTACTTC.

This clonotype came up many times. This chain joins TRBV12-3 or TRBV12-4 and TRBJ1-4, with TRBD1 identical over 8 bases. The length of the CDR3 is 14 residues. V was pared by 6 bases and J by 3 bases, with 3 bases of the junction left unmatched. The CDR3 spells CASRGQDPNEKLFF. CDR3 DNA sequence: TGTGCCAGCAGGGGACAGGACCCTAATGAAAAACTGTTTTTT.